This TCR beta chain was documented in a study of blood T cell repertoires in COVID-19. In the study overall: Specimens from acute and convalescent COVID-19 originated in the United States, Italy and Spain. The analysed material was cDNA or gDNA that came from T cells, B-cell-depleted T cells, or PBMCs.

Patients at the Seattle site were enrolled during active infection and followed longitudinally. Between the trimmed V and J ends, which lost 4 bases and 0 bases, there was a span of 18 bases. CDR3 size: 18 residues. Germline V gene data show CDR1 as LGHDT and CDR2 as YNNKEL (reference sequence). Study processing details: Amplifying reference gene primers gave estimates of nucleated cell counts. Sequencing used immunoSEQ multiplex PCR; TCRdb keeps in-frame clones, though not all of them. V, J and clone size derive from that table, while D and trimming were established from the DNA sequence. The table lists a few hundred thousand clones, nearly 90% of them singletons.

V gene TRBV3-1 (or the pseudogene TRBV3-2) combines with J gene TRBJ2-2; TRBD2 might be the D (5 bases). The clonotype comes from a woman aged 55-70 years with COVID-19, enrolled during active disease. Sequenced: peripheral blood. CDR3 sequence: CASSPPPMDSANTGELFF. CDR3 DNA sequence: TGTGCCAGCAGCCCCCCCCCGATGGACTCGGCGAACACCGGGGAGCTGTTTTTT.